This TCR beta chain appears in the sequencing data of a study of beta chain features in type 1 diabetes. Study information: Patients did not differ from healthy donors in age, gender or cell yield.

cDNA synthesis used the whole RNA isolate, giving expressed TCRB sequences. Assay used: immunoSEQ multiplex PCR; TCRdb lists only in-frame clones, some missing. The table has 600,000 to 750,000 clones, roughly 12% seen once; the top ten hold roughly 0.11%. Study-level results: Significant though moderate, a shortening of TCRB CDR3s appeared in all four CD4+ subsets of Type 1 diabetes patients. Fewer insertions but more deletions were seen at VDJ junctions in type 1 diabetes patients. Patients' naive, central memory and regulatory TCRB repertoires appeared more alike than those of healthy donors.

About this clone: Antigen unknown.

Material: naive CD4+ T cells from blood. The clonotype comes from a man aged 25 to 40 with type 1 diabetes.

The CDR3 is CASSEEGRGVYTEAFF. The DNA of the CDR3 is TGTGCCAGCAGTGAAGAGGGTAGGGGGGTCTACACTGAAGCTTTCTTT. J is TRBJ1-1 and V is TRBV25-1, with D perhaps matching TRBD1 (6 bases). The CDR3 consists of 16 residues. The germline V gene has CDR1 MGHDK and CDR2 SYGVNS. Trimming pared 2 bases from V and 3 bases from J, leaving 16 bases between. The variable domain in full, with the rest retrieved from reference TRBV25-1 and TRBJ1-1, is EADIYQTPRYLVIGTGKKITLECSQTMGHDKMYWYQQDPGMELHLIHYSYGVNSTEKGDLSSESTVSRIRTEHFPLTLESARPSHTSQYLCASSEEGRGVYTEAFFGQGTRLTVV.